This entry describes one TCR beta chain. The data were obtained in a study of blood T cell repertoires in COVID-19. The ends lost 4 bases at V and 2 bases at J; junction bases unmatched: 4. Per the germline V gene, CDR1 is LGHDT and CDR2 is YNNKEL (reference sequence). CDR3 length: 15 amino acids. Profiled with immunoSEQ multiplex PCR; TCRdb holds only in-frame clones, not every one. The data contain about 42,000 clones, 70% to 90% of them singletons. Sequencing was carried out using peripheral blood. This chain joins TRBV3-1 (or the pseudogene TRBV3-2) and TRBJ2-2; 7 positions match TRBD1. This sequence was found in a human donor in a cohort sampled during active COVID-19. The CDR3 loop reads CASSPRQGNTGELFF. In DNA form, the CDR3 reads TGTGCCAGCAGCCCCCGACAGGGCAACACCGGGGAGCTGTTTTTT.